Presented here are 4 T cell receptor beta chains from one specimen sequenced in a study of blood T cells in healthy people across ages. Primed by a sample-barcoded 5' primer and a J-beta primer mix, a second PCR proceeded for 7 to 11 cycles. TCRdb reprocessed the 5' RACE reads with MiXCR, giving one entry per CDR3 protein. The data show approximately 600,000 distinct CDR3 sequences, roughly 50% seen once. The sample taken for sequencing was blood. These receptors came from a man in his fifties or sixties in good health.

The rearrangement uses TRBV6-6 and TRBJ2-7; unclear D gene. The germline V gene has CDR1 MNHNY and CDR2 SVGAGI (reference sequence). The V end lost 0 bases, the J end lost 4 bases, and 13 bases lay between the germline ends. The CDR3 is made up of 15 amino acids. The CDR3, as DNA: TGTGCCAGCAGTTACTCGATGGTATTGGGTTACGAGCAGTACTTC. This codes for CASSYSMVLGYEQYF.

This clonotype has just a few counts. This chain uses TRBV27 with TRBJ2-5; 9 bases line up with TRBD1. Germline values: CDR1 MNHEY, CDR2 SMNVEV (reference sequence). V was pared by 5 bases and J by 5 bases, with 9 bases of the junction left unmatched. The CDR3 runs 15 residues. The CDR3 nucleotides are TGTGCCAGCAGTCTCCGGGACAGGGAGGGGGAGACCCAGTACTTC. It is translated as CASSLRDREGETQYF.

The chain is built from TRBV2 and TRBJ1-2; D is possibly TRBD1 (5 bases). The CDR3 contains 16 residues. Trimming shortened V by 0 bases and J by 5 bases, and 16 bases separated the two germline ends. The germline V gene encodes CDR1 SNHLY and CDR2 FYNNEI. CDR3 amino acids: CASSEARQGGPYGYTF. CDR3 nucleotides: TGTGCCAGCAGTGAAGCGCGGCAGGGTGGTCCGTATGGCTACACCTTC. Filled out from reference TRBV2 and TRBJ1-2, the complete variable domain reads EPEVTQTPSHQVTQMGQEVILRCVPISNHLYFYWYRQILGQKVEFLVSFYNNEISEKSEIFDDQFSVERPDGSNFTLKIRSTKLEDSAMYFCASSEARQGGPYGYTFGSGTRLTVV.

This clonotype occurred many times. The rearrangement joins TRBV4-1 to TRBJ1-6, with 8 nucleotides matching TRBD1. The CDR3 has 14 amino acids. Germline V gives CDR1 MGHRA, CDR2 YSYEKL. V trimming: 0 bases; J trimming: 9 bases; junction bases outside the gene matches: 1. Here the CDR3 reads CASSQDRGLSPLHF. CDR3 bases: TGCGCCAGCAGCCAAGACAGGGGGCTTTCACCCCTCCACTTT.